This passage covers 23 T cell receptor beta chains from one sample sequenced in a study of T cell clonality in common variable immunodeficiency. These receptors' antigens are unknown. Assay: immunoSEQ multiplex PCR; the TCRdb copy retains only in-frame clones and omits some. This sample's table reports 15,000 to 17,000 clones. Study outcomes and limitations: Reportedly, TCR beta sequences from common variable immunodeficiency showed fewer deletions and N-nucleotide insertions.

Material: peripheral blood mononuclear cells. These receptor sequences come from a human donor with common variable immunodeficiency.

Notes on this clone: The read falls 3 residues short of the CDR3 end, and the missing part is taken from the germline J gene. V gene TRBV7-9 combines with J gene TRBJ2-2; possibly TRBD2 for D (6 bases). The germline CDR1 and CDR2 sequences are SEHNR and FQNEAQ (reference sequence). V was pared by 4 bases and J by 2 bases, with 11 bases between. The CDR3 is 15 amino acids. The CDR3 loop reads CASSSPGLNTGELFF. CDR3 bases read: TGTGCCAGCAGCTCGCCGGGACTTAACACCGGGGAG.

A word on this clone: Sequencing ends 3 residues short of the CDR3 end; the germline J gene provides the rest. The chain couples TRBV7-6 to TRBJ2-1; the match to TRBD2 covers 8 bases. CDR3 length equals 16 residues. Germline V gene sequence: CDR1 SGHVS, CDR2 FNYEAQ. Trimming took 5 bases from V and 0 from J; bases not matched to a gene: 6. CDR3 protein: CASSPLAGISYNEQFF. CDR3 DNA, as far as it was read: TGTGCCAGCAGCCCGTTAGCGGGGATCTCCTACAATGAG.

Comment on this clone: The read stops 3 residues short of the end of the CDR3; the missing end is completed from the germline J gene. The V and J genes are TRBV11-2 and TRBJ1-2; D might be TRBD1 (6 bases). Per the germline V gene, CDR1 is SGHAT and CDR2 is FQNNGV. Between the trimmed V and J ends, which lost 1 base and 6 bases, there was a span of 12 bases. This CDR3 region has 14 residues. Incomplete CDR3 DNA: TGTGCCAGCAGCTTAGGGGGGCAGGAGGATGGC. Translating gives CASSLGGQEDG. The complete CDR3 sequence is CASSLGGQEDGYTF.

Incomplete CDR3 DNA: TGCAGTGCTAGATCCTATGGGGGCAGGTTGGGGACTGAA. It codes for CSARSYGGRLGTE. The full CDR3 is CSARSYGGRLGTEAFF. V is TRBV20-1 and J is TRBJ1-1, with D possibly being TRBD1 (6 bases). The read comes to an end 3 residues before the CDR3 does, leaving the germline J gene to fill in the end. The CDR3 has 16 amino acids. The ends were cut back, 2 bases at V and 5 bases at J, with 21 bases in the middle. The V gene's germline CDR1 is DFQATT and CDR2 SNEGSKA (reference sequence).

By frequency, this clone is medium-sized. The CDR3 end falls 3 residues outside the read, so it is completed with the germline J gene. The rearrangement uses TRBV20-1 and TRBJ1-2, with TRBD1 matching 8 bases. Per germline, CDR1 DFQATT and CDR2 SNEGSKA (reference sequence). V lost 3 bases, J lost 4 bases, and 7 bases stayed unmatched. The CDR3 extends over 14 amino acids. Partial CDR3 DNA: TGCAGTGCTAGCCCAGGACAGGGCTTCTATGGC. Protein sequence: CSASPGQGFYG. The entire CDR3 reads CSASPGQGFYGYTF.

By frequency, this clone is medium-sized. The missing CDR3 end, 3 residues past where the read stops, is filled in from the germline J gene. This chain uses TRBV2 with TRBJ2-7, with a possible D match to TRBD1 (6 bases). V lost 8 bases, J lost 3 bases, and 14 bases lay in between. There are 13 residues in the CDR3. CDR1 and CDR2 from the germline V gene are SNHLY and FYNNEI. The CDR3 reads CASRDTFNYEQYF. The CDR3 bases that were read are TGTGCCAGCCGGGACACCTTCAACTACGAG.

With regard to this clone: The read halts 3 residues ahead of the CDR3 end, with the missing end drawn from the germline J gene. The rearrangement joins TRBV14 to TRBJ2-7; 8 positions agree with TRBD2. Germline loops: CDR1 SGHDN, CDR2 FVKESK. The junction had 6 bases not matched to a gene; V was cut back by 1 base and J by 4 bases. There are 15 residues in the CDR3. The CDR3 is CASSQVGLAGYEQYF. CDR3 DNA, as far as it was read: TGTGCCAGCAGCCAAGTCGGACTAGCTGGTTACGAG.

As to this clone: The CDR3 end is not reached by the read, which stops 3 residues before it; the germline J gene fills it in. The chain is built from TRBV5-8 and TRBJ1-6; D is possibly TRBD1 (6 bases). The CDR3 is 14 amino acids. The germline V gene encodes CDR1 SGHTS and CDR2 YDEGEE. The V end was cut by 0 bases, the J end by 10 bases, with 11 bases between. The DNA read from the CDR3 is TGTGCCAGCAGCTTGGGCAGGGGAGACTCACCC. Translating gives CASSLGRGDSP. The whole CDR3 protein is CASSLGRGDSPLHF. The complete variable domain, with remaining parts taken from reference TRBV5-8 and TRBJ1-6, reads EAGVTQSPTHLIKTRGQQATLRCSPISGHTSVYWYQQALGLGLQFLLWYDEGEERNRGNFPPRFSGRQFPNYSSELNVNALELEDSALYLCASSLGRGDSPLHFGNGTRLTVT.

Comments on this clone: The read halts 3 residues ahead of the CDR3 end, with the missing end drawn from the germline J gene. Distinct nucleotide sequences in the sample also encode this CDR3. The rearrangement joins TRBV7-8 to TRBJ1-4; possibly TRBD1 for D (5 bases). CDR3 length equals 14 residues. Trimming stripped 4 bases from V and 8 bases from J, with 14 bases between. Germline V gives CDR1 SGHVS, CDR2 FQNEAQ. Incomplete CDR3 DNA: TGTGCCAGCAGCTCCCGGGGGGGGGAGGAAAAA. This encodes CASSSRGGEEK. The full CDR3 sequence reads CASSSRGGEEKLFF.

As concerns this clone: Read data end 3 residues before the CDR3 end; the end is taken from the germline J gene. The chain recombines TRBV20-1 with TRBJ1-2, with D possibly TRBD1 on 5 matching bases. The CDR3 runs 12 residues. Germline CDR1 and CDR2: DFQATT and SNEGSKA (reference sequence). CDR3 sequence: CSAPGLRGGYTF. The CDR3 bases that were read are TGCAGTGCTCCGGGACTGCGGGGGGGC.

Comments on this clone: The sequenced fragment ends 3 residues before the CDR3 boundary, so the rest is inferred from the germline J gene. The gene calls are TRBV27 and TRBJ1-2; D uncertain. Germline V gives CDR1 MNHEY, CDR2 SMNVEV (reference sequence). The CDR3 covers 13 residues. The V end was cut by 0 bases, the J end by 2 bases, with 4 bases between. CDR3 bases read: TGTGCCAGCAGTTTATCCAGGAACTATGGC. It translates to CASSLSRNYG. From start to end, the CDR3 is CASSLSRNYGYTF.

As to this clone: The observed sequence ends 3 residues before the CDR3 terminus, with the missing tail filled in from the germline J gene. The J gene is TRBJ1-2, the V gene TRBV29-1, with 8 bases fitting TRBD1. In germline, CDR1 is SQVTM, CDR2 ANQGSEA. The CDR3 contains 16 residues. Losses at the gene ends were 8 bases for V and 3 bases for J; bases not matched to a gene: 17. Incomplete CDR3 DNA: TGCAGCACCCTTGTTGGACAGGGTAGCGATTACTATGGC. It yields the protein CSTLVGQGSDYYG. The CDR3 in its entirety is CSTLVGQGSDYYGYTF.

Regarding this clone: The read stops 3 residues short of the end of the CDR3; the missing end is completed from the germline J gene. The V and J genes are TRBV11-3 and TRBJ2-5; D is unclear. Germline V gene sequence: CDR1 SGHNT, CDR2 YENEEA. Trimming took off 0 bases at V and 4 bases at J, with 3 bases between the two ends. The CDR3 length is 12 residues. The CDR3 protein is CASSLDRETQYF. The CDR3 DNA, read in part, is TGTGCCAGCAGCTTAGACCGAGAGACC.

With respect to this clone: The read gets to within 3 residues of the CDR3 end, and the germline J gene fills in the rest. The rearrangement joins TRBV7-9 to TRBJ2-2; D may match TRBD1 or TRBD2 (5 bases each). The CDR3 extends over 14 amino acids. Looked up from germline, CDR1 is SEHNR and CDR2 is FQNEAQ (reference sequence). V dropped 1 base and J dropped 7 bases, with 10 bases sitting between them. The covered CDR3 bases are TGTGCCAGCAGCTTAGGAGGGGCAAACGGGGAG. It translates to CASSLGGANGE. The full-length CDR3 reads as CASSLGGANGELFF.

About this clone: The read halts 3 residues ahead of the CDR3 end, with the missing end drawn from the germline J gene. The chain links TRBV13 to TRBJ2-1; a possible D gene is TRBD1 (5 bases). Per the germline V gene, CDR1 is PRHDT and CDR2 is FYEKMQ (reference sequence). The CDR3 spans 14 residues. Trimming removed 2 bases from V and 7 bases from J, with 12 bases in between. The CDR3 region is CASSLTDMYNEQFF. CDR3 DNA, as far as it was read: TGTGCCAGCAGCTTAACGGACATGTATAATGAG.

Comments on this clone: The sequence runs out 3 residues before the end of the CDR3; the remainder is reconstructed from the germline J gene. The chain is built from TRBV6-2 or TRBV6-3 and TRBJ2-7; possibly TRBD1 for D (6 bases). CDR3 length: 13 residues. V was trimmed by 7 bases and J by 2 bases, leaving 12 bases between them. Germline V lookup: CDR1 MNHEY, CDR2 SVGEGT. The part of the CDR3 DNA that was read is TGTGCCAGCACCACCGGGACACCCTACGAG. The encoded protein is CASTTGTPYE. The entire CDR3 protein is CASTTGTPYEQYF.

Worth noting for this clone: The read terminates 3 residues before the CDR3 end, so the remaining end is supplied by the germline J gene. This rearrangement joins TRBV19 to TRBJ1-5, with D unclear. The CDR3 is 14 residues long. Germline loops: CDR1 LNHDA, CDR2 SQIVND (reference sequence). The V and J ends lost 7 bases and 4 bases respectively, with 14 bases between them. The CDR3 region is CASTQLSTNQPQHF. The DNA read from the CDR3 is TGTGCCAGTACCCAATTGAGCACTAATCAGCCC.

A remark on this clone: The read ends 3 residues before the CDR3 terminus; that terminus is restored from the germline J gene. The chain links TRBV18 to TRBJ1-2; TRBD1 matches at 8 bases. This CDR3 comprises 18 residues. V shed 3 bases and J 4 bases; nucleotides not matched to a gene: 16. In germline, CDR1 is KGHSH, CDR2 LQKENI. The DNA read from the CDR3 is TGTGCCAGCTCACCGAGTAACCTACTGACAGGGGTCTCCTATGGC. Protein product: CASSPSNLLTGVSYG. The entire CDR3 sequence reads CASSPSNLLTGVSYGYTF.

Details on this clone: From the germline J gene comes the end of the CDR3, since the read stops 3 residues before it. This sequence joins TRBV19 and TRBJ1-6; weak D call: TRBD1 (6 bases). Germline V gene sequence: CDR1 LNHDA, CDR2 SQIVND (reference sequence). The CDR3 consists of 16 residues. The CDR3 spells CASSPWTDSQFRALHF. The sequenced CDR3 bases are TGTGCCAGTAGTCCCTGGACAGACTCTCAATTCAGGGCC. Full variable domain (remainder filled in from reference TRBV19 and TRBJ1-6): DGGITQSPKYLFRKEGQNVTLSCEQNLNHDAMYWYRQDPGQGLRLIYYSQIVNDFQKGDIAEGYSVSREKKESFPLTVTSAQKNPTAFYLCASSPWTDSQFRALHFGNGTRLTVT.

For this clone: The read terminates 3 residues before the CDR3 end, so the remaining end is supplied by the germline J gene. The V call is TRBV2, the J call TRBJ2-7; TRBD2 aligns across 9 bases. Trimming removed 3 bases from V and 6 bases from J; junction bases left unmatched: 9. The CDR3 has 15 amino acids. CDR1 is SNHLY and CDR2 is FYNNEI in the germline V gene. CDR3 amino acids: CASSELAGGLSEQYF. The covered CDR3 bases are TGTGCCAGCAGTGAGCTGGCGGGGGGGCTCTCCGAG.

Comments on this clone: The CDR3 is cut off 3 residues early in the read; its end comes from the germline J gene. The gene calls are TRBV7-3 and TRBJ2-1; tentatively, D is TRBD2 (6 bases). The CDR3 contains 15 residues. Trimming removed 2 bases from V and 9 bases from J, with 17 bases in between. Germline values: CDR1 SGHTA, CDR2 FQGTGA. CDR3 protein: CASSLGPSSSGEQFF. The CDR3 DNA, read in part, is TGTGCCAGCAGCTTAGGTCCTAGCAGTAGCGGTGAG.

Remarks on this clone: From the germline J gene comes the end of the CDR3, since the read stops 3 residues before it. J is TRBJ2-5 and V is TRBV20-1; TRBD2 aligns across 10 bases. This CDR3 comprises 13 residues. Germline loops: CDR1 DFQATT, CDR2 SNEGSKA (reference sequence). V trimming: 7 bases; J trimming: 2 bases; junction bases outside the gene matches: 4. The CDR3 sequence is CSVPGLAQETQYF. Incomplete CDR3 DNA: TGCAGTGTTCCGGGACTAGCGCAAGAGACC.

Details on this clone: With the read ending 3 residues before the CDR3 end, the germline J gene is used to fill in that end. The rearrangement links TRBV12-5 to TRBJ2-5; D is possibly TRBD1 (6 bases). The V gene's germline CDR1 is LGHNT and CDR2 FRNRAP. Trimming pared 4 bases from V and 1 base from J, leaving 13 bases between. This CDR3 has 15 residues. CDR3 DNA (partial): TGTGCTAGTGGTTCCTTCCGGACAGTCCAAGAGACC. Encoded protein: CASGSFRTVQET. The whole CDR3 sequence reads CASGSFRTVQETQYF.